These T cell receptor beta chains were read from a single sample in a study of blood T cell repertoires in COVID-19. Assay: immunoSEQ multiplex PCR; the TCRdb copy retains only in-frame clones and omits some. Here the sample spans approximately 220,000 clones, 84% being singletons. Sequenced input: peripheral blood. These receptors were obtained from a woman aged 60-75 years who had recovered from COVID-19. Each CDR3 is given with its conserved first and last residue. The D gene is left open where the match is weak. Expanded clones get a size class; other rows say once, few or many, or leave the size out.

CDR3 DNA,CDR3 protein,D gene,J gene,clone size,V gene
TGCGCCAGCAGCTTGGTTGTCGGGGGACGTACAGATACGCAGTATTTT,CASSLVVGGRTDTQYF,-,TRBJ2-3,-,TRBV5-1
TGTGCCAGCAGCCCCGGGACAGGGGGCGCCGATACGCAGTATTTT,CASSPGTGGADTQYF,TRBD1,TRBJ2-3,-,TRBV5-6
TGTGCCAGTAGCCCACTTAGCGGGGGGGTGAACACCGGGGAGCTGTTTTTT,CASSPLSGGVNTGELFF,TRBD2,TRBJ2-2,-,TRBV19
TGTGCCAGCAGCCCGGCAGGGGAGAGCACTGAAGCTTTCTTT,CASSPAGESTEAFF,-,TRBJ1-1,-,TRBV7-3
TGTGCCAGCACGGAGGAACAGGGGAAATCACCCCTCCACTTT,CASTEEQGKSPLHF,TRBD1,TRBJ1-6,-,TRBV25-1
TGTGCCAGCAGAGTTGAGGTGATGAACACTGAAGCTTTCTTT,CASRVEVMNTEAFF,-,TRBJ1-1,few,TRBV6-5
TGTGCCAGCAGCCGCGTAGGGAGGCCAGATACGCAGTATTTT,CASSRVGRPDTQYF,-,TRBJ2-3,-,TRBV11-2
TGTGCCAGCAGCCACCCTAGCGGGGGTCCCACAGATACGCAGTATTTT,CASSHPSGGPTDTQYF,TRBD2,TRBJ2-3,-,TRBV14
TGTGCCAGCAGTTACGGGAGCAATAGCAATCAGCCCCAGCATTTT,CASSYGSNSNQPQHF,-,TRBJ1-5,-,TRBV6-2/TRBV6-3
TGTGCCAGCAGCTTAGCGCTGGGCGAAGCAACAGATACGCAGTATTTT,CASSLALGEATDTQYF,-,TRBJ2-3,-,TRBV7-9
TGTGCCAGCAGCTTAGAATACGGACAGGGGAGAGACGATACGCAGTATTTT,CASSLEYGQGRDDTQYF,TRBD1,TRBJ2-3,-,TRBV7-9
TGTGCCAGCAGCGTAGCACAGGGAGGGGGCTACACCTTC,CASSVAQGGGYTF,-,TRBJ1-2,-,TRBV9
TGTGCCAGCAGTGACGGGACAGGGGACACAGATACGCAGTATTTT,CASSDGTGDTDTQYF,TRBD1,TRBJ2-3,-,TRBV6-4
TGTGCCAGCAGCGCCGGGGGGGACACTAGCACAGATACGCAGTATTTT,CASSAGGDTSTDTQYF,TRBD2,TRBJ2-3,-,TRBV9
TGCAGTGCTAGAGATCAGGAAGAAACCTTC,CSARDQEETF,-,TRBJ1-2,-,TRBV20-1
TGCGCCAGCAGCTTGGATGCGCGGGGGGACCAAGAGACCCAGTACTTC,CASSLDARGDQETQYF,TRBD2,TRBJ2-5,-,TRBV5-1
TGTGCCAGCAAACCACGGACAGGCTCCTACGAGCAGTACTTC,CASKPRTGSYEQYF,TRBD1,TRBJ2-7,-,TRBV27
TGTGCCAGCAGTGAACACGCCCGGGGTTTTAACACTGAAGCTTTCTTT,CASSEHARGFNTEAFF,-,TRBJ1-1,-,TRBV25-1
TGTGCCAGCAGCTCGATGACAACTAACTATGGCTACACCTTC,CASSSMTTNYGYTF,-,TRBJ1-2,-,TRBV5-6
TGTGCCAGCAGCTTAGGGGGGGACCGATACAATGAGCAGTTCTTC,CASSLGGDRYNEQFF,-,TRBJ2-1,-,TRBV7-2
TGTGCCAGCAGCTTTGCGGGTTCCTACGAGCAGTACTTC,CASSFAGSYEQYF,-,TRBJ2-7,-,TRBV5-8
TGTGCCACCAGCAGAGATTTGGGACATAACGGCTACACCTTC,CATSRDLGHNGYTF,-,TRBJ1-2,-,TRBV15
TGTGCCAGCAGCCGCGGCTGGACCTACAATGAGCAGTTCTTC,CASSRGWTYNEQFF,-,TRBJ2-1,few,TRBV5-4
TGCGCCAGCAGCGCCGGAGGGGGCCCCCGGGGGACAAACATTCAGTACTTC,CASSAGGGPRGTNIQYF,-,TRBJ2-4,-,TRBV5-1
TGTGCCAGCAGTCGAAACAGCTATGGCTACACCTTC,CASSRNSYGYTF,-,TRBJ1-2,-,TRBV12-3/TRBV12-4
TGCAGCGTTGTCGGCAGGGAGGTCCACGAGCAGTACTTC,CSVVGREVHEQYF,-,TRBJ2-7,-,TRBV29-1
TGTGCCAGCAGCGCCGCGGGGGGGCAAACAGATACGCAGTATTTT,CASSAAGGQTDTQYF,TRBD2,TRBJ2-3,-,TRBV9
TGTGCCACCAGTGGTACGCCCGGGACAGACACAGATACGCAGTATTTT,CATSGTPGTDTDTQYF,TRBD1,TRBJ2-3,-,TRBV24-1
TGTGCCAGCAGCCCGGGACTAGCGGGGGAGGAGACCCAGTACTTC,CASSPGLAGEETQYF,TRBD2,TRBJ2-5,-,TRBV5-8
TGTGCCAGCAGCTCCTCCCCGGGACAGGGGAACTATGGCTACACCTTC,CASSSSPGQGNYGYTF,TRBD1,TRBJ1-2,-,TRBV7-2
TGCGCCAGCCGTCCGACTGCCAGCTCCTACAATGAGCAGTTCTTC,CASRPTASSYNEQFF,-,TRBJ2-1,-,TRBV5-1
TGTGCCAGCAGCTTAGGGACAGGGTTGACCGGGGAGCTGTTTTTT,CASSLGTGLTGELFF,TRBD1,TRBJ2-2,many,TRBV7-9